This TCR beta chain originates from a study of T cell repertoires in cytomegalovirus infection. This clonotype showed up just a few times. TCRdb re-derived calls from the reads in MiXCR, one entry per CDR3 protein. Altogether hundreds of thousands of distinct CDR3 sequences are present, about 24% being singletons, with the ten largest covering less than 9.5%. The CDR3 extends over 10 amino acids. Germline V gives CDR1 SEHNR, CDR2 FQNEAQ (reference sequence). With 5 bases removed from V and 11 bases from J, the gap between germline ends came to 9 bases. Material for sequencing was CD8+ T cells from PBMCs. The chain links TRBV7-9 to TRBJ1-1; possibly TRBD1 for D (6 bases). The TCR originated in a human donor in good health (CMV status not recorded). Some clones in this sample may be carry-over from other donors' samples. The CDR3 DNA sequence: TGTGCCAGCAGCCGGGACATGGCTTTCTTT. This encodes CASSRDMAFF.